Presented here are 23 T cell receptor beta chains from one specimen sequenced in a study of blood T cell repertoires in COVID-19. Some clones are missing from TCRdb's copy, which holds only in-frame ones; the method was immunoSEQ multiplex PCR. This table has approximately 65,000 clones, about three quarters appearing once. The sample taken for sequencing was peripheral blood. The receptors originated from a human donor in a cohort sampled during active COVID-19.

The rearrangement links TRBV28 to TRBJ2-1, with 14 bases aligning to TRBD2. V lost 5 bases and J lost 7; bases outside the gene matches: 1. CDR1 is MDHEN and CDR2 is SYDVKM in the germline V gene. This CDR3 comprises 14 residues. CDR3 sequence reads: CASSRTSGRNEQFF. CDR3 sequence (DNA): TGTGCCAGCAGTAGGACTAGCGGGAGGAATGAGCAGTTCTTC.

This clone was picked up many times. The CDR3 DNA reads TGTGCCAGCAGCTCCAAGGGGTGGCAGGGAACCGGGGAGCTGTTTTTT. Its translation is CASSSKGWQGTGELFF. The rearrangement joins TRBV7-2 to TRBJ2-2; TRBD1 is a possible D gene (5 bases). V shed 4 bases and J shed 5 bases, with 17 bases lying between them. Germline CDR1 is SGHTA and CDR2 is FQGNSA. The CDR3 consists of 16 residues. The full variable domain, its missing parts supplied by reference TRBV7-2 and TRBJ2-2, is GAGVSQSPSNKVTEKGKDVELRCDPISGHTALYWYRQSLGQGLEFLIYFQGNSAPDKSGLPSDRFSAERTGGSVSTLTIQRTQQEDSAVYLCASSSKGWQGTGELFFGEGSRLTVL.

As DNA, the CDR3 is TGTGCCAGCAGCCGCGGAACGCCGAACACTGAAGCTTTCTTT. Amino acid sequence: CASSRGTPNTEAFF. The rearrangement links TRBV28 to TRBJ1-1, with unresolved D. Germline-derived CDR1 and CDR2 are MDHEN and SYDVKM. The V end was cut by 6 bases, the J end by 1 base, with 12 bases between. The CDR3 has 14 residues.

The V gene is TRBV13, the J gene TRBJ2-7, with D perhaps matching TRBD2 (6 bases). V dropped 5 bases and J dropped 0 bases, with 20 bases sitting between them. CDR1 is PRHDT and CDR2 is FYEKMQ in the germline V gene (reference sequence). The CDR3 is made up of 17 amino acids. The CDR3 sequence is CASSPPNSGPSSYEQYF. The CDR3 DNA follows: TGTGCCAGCAGCCCGCCGAACAGCGGGCCCAGCTCCTACGAGCAGTACTTC.

The chain recombines TRBV7-9 with TRBJ2-2; 8 nucleotides line up with TRBD1. CDR3 size: 16 residues. Looked up from germline, CDR1 is SEHNR and CDR2 is FQNEAQ (reference sequence). The V segment lost 8 bases and the J segment 0 bases; nucleotides outside the gene matches: 8. The DNA for the CDR3 is TGTGCCAGCCTTGGACAGGGATCCGCGAACACCGGGGAGCTGTTTTTT. This gives the protein CASLGQGSANTGELFF. Supplemented by reference TRBV7-9 and TRBJ2-2, the full variable domain reads DTGVSQNPRHKITKRGQNVTFRCDPISEHNRLYWYRQTLGQGPEFLTYFQNEAQLEKSRLLSDRFSAERPKGSFSTLEIQRTEQGDSAMYLCASLGQGSANTGELFFGEGSRLTVL.

V usage is TRBV6-6 and J usage is TRBJ2-5, with D unresolved. The CDR3 sequence is 15 residues long. The germline gives CDR1 MNHNY, CDR2 SVGAGI (reference sequence). Trimming stripped 5 bases from V and 5 bases from J, with 18 bases between. Written as DNA, the CDR3 is TGTGCCAGCAGTAGTCCCGGAGACGCCGTGGAGACCCAGTACTTC. It specifies CASSSPGDAVETQYF.

The sample holds a few counts of this clone. The chain employs TRBV19 and TRBJ1-6; D uncertain. Trimming left V 0 bases short and J 5 bases short, with 8 bases between. The CDR3 spans 15 residues. The germline CDR1 and CDR2 sequences are LNHDA and SQIVND (reference sequence). CDR3 sequence reads: CASSIDGVNNSPLHF. CDR3 nucleotides: TGTGCCAGTAGTATAGATGGAGTAAATAATTCACCCCTCCACTTT.

CDR3 nucleotide sequence: TGTGCCAGCAGCTCAAGACAGGGTTGGGCAGATACGCAGTATTTT. Protein sequence: CASSSRQGWADTQYF. This rearrangement joins TRBV7-9 to TRBJ2-3; 7 bases fit TRBD1. V trimming: 4 bases; J trimming: 4 bases; junction bases outside the gene matches: 8. This CDR3 has 15 amino acids. CDR1 is SEHNR and CDR2 is FQNEAQ in the germline V gene (reference sequence).

The sample holds one count of this clone. The V gene is TRBV28, the J gene TRBJ2-1; 12 bases are shared with TRBD2. This CDR3 contains 15 residues. With 4 bases clipped from V and 3 bases from J, the junction kept 1 base outside the gene matches. Germline-derived CDR1 and CDR2 are MDHEN and SYDVKM. This chain's CDR3 is CASSSSGRVYNEQFF. Here the CDR3 DNA reads TGTGCCAGCAGTTCTAGCGGGAGGGTCTACAATGAGCAGTTCTTC.

The rearrangement joins TRBV10-3 to TRBJ2-2; D is undetermined. The CDR3 is 14 amino acids. Trimming took 0 bases from V and 7 from J, leaving 9 bases between them. Germline V gene sequence: CDR1 ENHRY, CDR2 SYGVKD. DNA for the CDR3: TGTGCCATCAGTGAGTCACCGGAGCACGGGGAGCTGTTTTTT. Protein: CAISESPEHGELFF.

The chain links TRBV27 to TRBJ1-2; 10 nucleotides match TRBD1. Trimming took 4 bases from V and 4 from J; bases not matched to a gene: 12. Germline V gives CDR1 MNHEY, CDR2 SMNVEV (reference sequence). This CDR3 region has 17 residues. The chain's CDR3 is CASSSMGQGIYSYGYTF. CDR3 nucleotide sequence: TGTGCCAGCAGTTCTATGGGACAGGGGATTTACAGCTATGGCTACACCTTC.

J is TRBJ1-6 and V is TRBV27, with TRBD1 identical over 7 bases. Germline V lookup: CDR1 MNHEY, CDR2 SMNVEV (reference sequence). With 6 bases clipped from V and 2 bases from J, the junction kept 10 bases outside the gene matches. The CDR3 contains 17 residues. CDR3 in amino acids: CASRFTTGPTYNSPLHF. CDR3 sequence (DNA): TGTGCCAGCAGGTTCACGACAGGGCCCACCTATAATTCACCCCTCCACTTT.

This clone has just a few counts. The chain has TRBV6-5 and TRBJ1-1; 8 nucleotides align to TRBD1. The CDR3 consists of 14 residues. V lost 6 bases to trimming and J lost 5 bases; unmatched junction nucleotides: 8. Germline V gives CDR1 MNHEY, CDR2 SVGAGI. CDR3 region: CASRPDRANTEAFF. As DNA, the CDR3 is TGTGCCAGCAGACCGGACAGGGCGAATACTGAAGCTTTCTTT.

V gene TRBV28 combines with J gene TRBJ1-1, with D possibly TRBD1 on 6 matching bases. V lost 8 bases and J 4 bases, leaving 14 bases between the germline ends. The germline V gene has CDR1 MDHEN and CDR2 SYDVKM. The CDR3 spans 13 residues. The CDR3 nucleotides read TGTGCCAGCGAGGGCAGGGGCGGCACTGAAGCTTTCTTT. It yields the protein CASEGRGGTEAFF.

The chain is built from TRBV6-5 and TRBJ2-1; 10 nucleotides line up with TRBD2. In germline, CDR1 is MNHEY, CDR2 SVGAGI. The CDR3 totals 15 residues. The trim removed 3 bases at V and 10 bases at J, leaving 9 bases unmatched. The CDR3 sequence is CASSYPSGGAGEQFF. CDR3 DNA sequence: TGTGCCAGCAGTTATCCCAGCGGGGGGGCGGGGGAGCAGTTCTTC.

This clone was counted between two and nine times. The chain has TRBV27 and TRBJ2-3; TRBD2 matches at 10 bases. Trimming cost V 0 bases and J 4 bases; bases outside gene matches: 4. Germline V lookup: CDR1 MNHEY, CDR2 SMNVEV (reference sequence). The CDR3 loop spans 16 amino acids. CDR3 coding DNA: TGTGCCAGCAGTTTATCTAGCGGGGGGCCTCCAGATACGCAGTATTTT. Translating gives CASSLSSGGPPDTQYF.

V and J are TRBV28 and TRBJ2-3; 8 positions match TRBD2. Trimming cost V 6 bases and J 3 bases; bases outside gene matches: 11. Germline values: CDR1 MDHEN, CDR2 SYDVKM. The CDR3 totals 16 residues. CDR3 sequence reads: CASRASGGPGTDTQYF. DNA of the CDR3: TGTGCCAGCAGGGCCAGCGGGGGCCCGGGAACAGATACGCAGTATTTT.

V is TRBV2 and J is TRBJ2-5; weak D call: TRBD2 (7 bases). The CDR3 covers 13 residues. Trimming took 8 bases from V and 1 from J, leaving 11 bases between them. CDR1 SNHLY and CDR2 FYNNEI come from the germline V gene. DNA for the CDR3: TGTGCCAGCGTGGGGGGGCGCCAAGAGACCCAGTACTTC. This encodes CASVGGRQETQYF.

The chain carries TRBV10-3 and TRBJ2-1; 7 bases line up with TRBD1. Germline V gene data show CDR1 as ENHRY and CDR2 as SYGVKD. The V gene end was trimmed by 2 bases and the J gene end by 5 bases; junction bases not matched to a gene: 6. This CDR3 region has 15 residues. CDR3 residues: CAISEPGQRDNEQFF. CDR3 in DNA: TGTGCCATCAGTGAGCCGGGACAGCGAGACAATGAGCAGTTCTTC.

The CDR3 spells CASSAQGNYGYTF. The CDR3 DNA sequence: TGTGCCAGCAGCGCACAGGGAAACTATGGCTACACCTTC. V usage is TRBV9 and J usage is TRBJ1-2; D is perhaps TRBD1 (6 bases). The V gene lost 3 bases and the J gene lost 2 bases, with 8 bases spanning the gap. The CDR3 consists of 13 residues. CDR1 SGDLS and CDR2 YYNGEE come from the germline V gene.

This clone was counted a single time. V and J are TRBV5-1 and TRBJ1-2; D is unclear. V lost 2 bases to trimming and J lost 8 bases, with 16 bases between them. The CDR3 length is 14 residues. Germline V gene data show CDR1 as SGHRS and CDR2 as YFSETQ. The CDR3 loop is CASSFGRAAAGYTF. The CDR3 coding sequence is TGCGCCAGCAGCTTTGGGCGAGCGGCTGCCGGCTACACCTTC.

This clone was counted once. The gene calls are TRBV6-2 or TRBV6-3 and TRBJ2-6, with D maybe TRBD2 (5 bases). The germline V gene encodes CDR1 MNHEY and CDR2 SVGEGT. Between the trimmed V and J ends, which lost 0 bases and 0 bases, there was a span of 12 bases. The CDR3 totals 18 residues. This CDR3 reads CASSYSRAKLSGANVLTF. CDR3 DNA sequence: TGTGCCAGCAGTTACTCGAGGGCCAAGCTCTCTGGGGCCAACGTCCTGACTTTC.

Of note for this clone: This sample includes further DNA sequences coding for the same CDR3. The gene calls are TRBV6-1 and TRBJ2-3, with TRBD2 matching over 9 bases. CDR3 length: 16 residues. CDR1 and CDR2 (germline): MNHNS, SASEGT. Trimming at V came to 2 bases and at J to 3 bases, leaving 6 bases not matched to a gene. The CDR3 reads CASSESLAGGTDTQYF. DNA of the CDR3: TGTGCCAGCAGTGAATCACTAGCGGGCGGTACAGATACGCAGTATTTT.